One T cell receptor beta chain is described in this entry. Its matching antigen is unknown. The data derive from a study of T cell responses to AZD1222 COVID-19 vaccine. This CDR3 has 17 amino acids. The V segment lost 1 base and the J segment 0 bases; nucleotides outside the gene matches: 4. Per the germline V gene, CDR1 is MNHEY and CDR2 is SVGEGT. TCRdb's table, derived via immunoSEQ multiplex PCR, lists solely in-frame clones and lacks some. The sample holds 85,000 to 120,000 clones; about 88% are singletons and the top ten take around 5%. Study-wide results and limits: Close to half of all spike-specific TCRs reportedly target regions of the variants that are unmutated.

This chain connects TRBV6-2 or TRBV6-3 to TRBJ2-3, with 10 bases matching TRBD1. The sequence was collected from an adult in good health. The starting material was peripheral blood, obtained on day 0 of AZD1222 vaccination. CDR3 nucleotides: TGTGCCAGCAGTTACTGGGGACAGGGGACTAGCACAGATACGCAGTATTTT. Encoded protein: CASSYWGQGTSTDTQYF.